The T cell receptor beta chain under discussion was sequenced for a study of CD8 T cells in ankylosing spondylitis. TCR beta libraries were made by quantitative 5'-RACE with molecular barcodes. TCRdb reprocessed the 5' RACE reads via MiXCR and lists one record per CDR3 protein. The sample records 150,000 to 200,000 distinct CDR3 sequences, under 35% being singletons. Source material: synovial fluid, either unsorted or a sorted T cell fraction (not recorded which). The receptor's source is a male donor with ankylosing spondylitis.

CDR3 residues: CASSSQRLPGGYTF. CDR3 bases: TGTGCCAGCAGCTCCCAACGTCTTCCGGGGGGCTACACCTTC. The chain combines TRBV7-9 with TRBJ1-2; D is uncertain. This CDR3 has 14 amino acids. Trimming left V 4 bases short and J 8 bases short, with 17 bases between. Per the germline V gene, CDR1 is SEHNR and CDR2 is FQNEAQ (reference sequence).